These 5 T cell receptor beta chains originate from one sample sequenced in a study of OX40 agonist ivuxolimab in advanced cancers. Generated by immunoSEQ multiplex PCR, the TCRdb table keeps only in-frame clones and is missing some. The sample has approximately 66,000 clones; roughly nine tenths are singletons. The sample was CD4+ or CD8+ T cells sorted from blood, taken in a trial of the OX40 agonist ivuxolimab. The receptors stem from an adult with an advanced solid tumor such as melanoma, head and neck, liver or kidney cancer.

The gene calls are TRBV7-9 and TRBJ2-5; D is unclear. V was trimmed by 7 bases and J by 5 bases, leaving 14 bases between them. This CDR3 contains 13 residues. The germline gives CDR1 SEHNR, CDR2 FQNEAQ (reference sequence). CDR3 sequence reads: CASTTRRDETQYF. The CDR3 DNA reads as TGTGCCAGCACCACACGGAGAGACGAGACCCAGTACTTC.

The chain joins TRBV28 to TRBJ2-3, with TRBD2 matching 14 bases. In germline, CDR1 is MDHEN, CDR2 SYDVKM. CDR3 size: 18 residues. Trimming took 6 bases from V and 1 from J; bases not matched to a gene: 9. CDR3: CASREGTSGRRGTDTQYF. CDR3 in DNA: TGTGCCAGCAGGGAGGGGACTAGCGGGAGAAGGGGCACAGATACGCAGTATTTT.

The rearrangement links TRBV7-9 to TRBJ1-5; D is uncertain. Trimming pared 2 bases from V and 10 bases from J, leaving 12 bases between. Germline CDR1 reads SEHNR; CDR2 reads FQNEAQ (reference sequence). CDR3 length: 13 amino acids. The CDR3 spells CASSLYSHQPQHF. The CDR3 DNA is TGTGCCAGCAGCTTATATTCACACCAACCCCAGCATTTT.

The CDR3 DNA reads as TGTGCCAGCAGCGCTGGGGGGGCCAACACTGAAGCTTTCTTT. It specifies CASSAGGANTEAFF. This rearrangement joins TRBV2 to TRBJ1-1, with D tentatively TRBD1 (6 bases). The CDR3 totals 14 residues. The germline V gene encodes CDR1 SNHLY and CDR2 FYNNEI. Trimming pared 6 bases from V and 2 bases from J, leaving 13 bases between. Drawing the rest from reference TRBV2 and TRBJ1-1, the complete variable domain is EPEVTQTPSHQVTQMGQEVILRCVPISNHLYFYWYRQILGQKVEFLVSFYNNEISEKSEIFDDQFSVERPDGSNFTLKIRSTKLEDSAMYFCASSAGGANTEAFFGQGTRLTVV.

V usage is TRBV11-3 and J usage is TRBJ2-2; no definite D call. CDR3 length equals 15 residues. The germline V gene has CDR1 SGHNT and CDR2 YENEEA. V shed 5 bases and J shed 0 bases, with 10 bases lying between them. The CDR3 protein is CASSADTTNTGELFF. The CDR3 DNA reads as TGTGCCAGCAGCGCCGACACCACGAACACCGGGGAGCTGTTTTTT.